The rows below give T cell receptor beta chains drawn from one sample of a study of blood T cell repertoires in COVID-19. Sequenced by immunoSEQ multiplex PCR; TCRdb stores in-frame clones only, minus some. This table has roughly 70,000 clones, more than 85% appearing once. Source material: peripheral blood. These TCRs come from a human donor with active COVID-19. The donor label of this sample is uncertain. The CDR3 runs from the conserved cysteine through the conserved F or W.

V gene	J gene	CDR3 length	CDR3 protein
TRBV11-3	TRBJ1-4	13	CASRSREGEKLFF
TRBV5-1	TRBJ2-1	18	CASSTGQTGLAGGNEQFF
TRBV6-5	TRBJ2-1	13	CASSYSMQDYRFF
TRBV27	TRBJ1-1	16	CASNTPTGKGNTEAFF
TRBV28	TRBJ1-1	14	CASMLPSAGTEAFF
TRBV7-8	TRBJ2-7	15	CASSLAPGLNYEQYF
TRBV11-2	TRBJ2-1	15	CASRFGTSETTEQFF
TRBV7-9	TRBJ2-1	10	CASGEFEQFF
TRBV7-2	TRBJ2-5	15	CASSFGTGSKETQYF
TRBV2	TRBJ1-1	15	CASRTEGAGGTEAFF
TRBV7-7	TRBJ2-5	14	CASSLGTAQETQYF
TRBV28	TRBJ2-7	15	CASSSSGSPRGEQYF
TRBV5-1	TRBJ1-2	15	CASSLQGASNYGYTF
TRBV28	TRBJ2-3	16	CASSHQAGAGGDTQYF
TRBV7-9	TRBJ1-5	14	CASSSDRGPQPQHF
TRBV25-1	TRBJ1-4	13	CASSAGQWEKLFF
TRBV7-9	TRBJ1-1	13	CASSLDRDTEAFF
TRBV11-3	TRBJ1-2	16	CASSLEGRDSNYGYTF
TRBV18	TRBJ2-7	15	CASSPVSDTSYEQYF
TRBV4-1	TRBJ2-6	15	CASSQGQAGANVLTF
TRBV10-3	TRBJ1-3	11	CASNSGNTIYF
TRBV14	TRBJ1-1	16	CASSQRPGTSNTEAFF
TRBV18	TRBJ1-1	15	CASSPGESGVTEAFF
TRBV5-4	TRBJ2-7	17	CASSLVLQGGSSYEQYF
TRBV28	TRBJ2-1	13	CASSYSGVHEQFF
TRBV24-1	TRBJ1-5	12	CATWDSNQPQHF
TRBV10-3	TRBJ2-3	14	CAISDSPQGDTQYF
TRBV28	TRBJ1-2	15	CASSSPPTSNYGYTF
TRBV7-2	TRBJ2-7	15	CASRRTGTGSYEQYF
TRBV2	TRBJ2-3	16	CASSELPVTISNTQYF
TRBV5-4	TRBJ1-2	13	CASSSTGGYGYTF
TRBV5-1	TRBJ1-1	14	CASSNTGTGPEAFF
TRBV6-2/TRBV6-3	TRBJ2-7	16	CASSYSISSGSYEQYF
TRBV9	TRBJ2-1	17	CASSVGGGVGSYNEQFF
TRBV28	TRBJ1-6	15	CASSSMTGRVSPLHF
TRBV5-6	TRBJ1-5	17	CASSLRRTGGSNQPQHF
TRBV9	TRBJ2-3	15	CASSVGLAGEDTQYF
TRBV2	TRBJ2-1	14	CASQGTSAYNEQFF
TRBV3-1/TRBV3-2	TRBJ1-6	13	CASSRQNNSPLHF
TRBV25-1	TRBJ2-1	13	CASSVDRTGEQFF
TRBV10-3	TRBJ2-1	14	CAISGLAGFNEQFF
TRBV11-2	TRBJ1-5	15	CASSLIGTPDQPQHF
TRBV27	TRBJ2-1	15	CASSPLAGLYNEQFF
TRBV7-2	TRBJ2-7	14	CASSTTQGPYEQYF
TRBV15	TRBJ2-7	16	CATSGGLGQATYEQYF
TRBV18	TRBJ2-7	14	CASSPPSVAYEQYF
TRBV28	TRBJ2-7	11	CASSWGVEQYF
TRBV28	TRBJ2-3	16	CASSLQGALSTDTQYF
TRBV29-1	TRBJ2-7	14	CSVQSGRSSYEQYF
TRBV6-2/TRBV6-3	TRBJ2-7	11	CASSYSGQGYF
TRBV4-1	TRBJ2-2	15	CASRRAGESAGELFF
TRBV4-3	TRBJ2-7	16	CASSQEVVRGNHEQYF
TRBV11-3	TRBJ1-3	15	CASSQRESFGNTIYF
TRBV19	TRBJ2-1	16	CASSIDGTGVSNEQFF
TRBV12-5	TRBJ1-1	16	CASGLVVGQPNTEAFF
TRBV6-1	TRBJ2-7	16	CASSALWAGASYEQYF
TRBV7-2	TRBJ1-6	17	CASSLGGTGTGDSPLHF
TRBV5-6	TRBJ1-2	13	CASIQGSNYGYTF
TRBV4-3	TRBJ2-5	15	CASSQVTSGTETQYF
TRBV27	TRBJ2-7	17	CASSLSQSQIGGYEQYF